This TCR beta chain was profiled in a study of naive and memory T cell subsets. V lost 0 bases and J 8 bases, leaving 9 bases between the germline ends. CDR1 and CDR2 from the germline V gene are SGDLS and YYNGEE. The CDR3 runs to 14 residues. Study-wide results and limits: Naive repertoires, especially CD8, held a few larger clonotypes, possibly memory cells re-expressing CD45RA.

Two oligonucleotides, mixed equimolar, formed the beta constant-region primer covering TRBC1 and TRBC2. Ligated cDNA was amplified by four rounds of PCR with nested alpha and beta constant-region primers and SP2. TCRdb called the UMI-ligation and nested PCR reads again in MiXCR, with one record for every CDR3 protein. The repertoire consists of 150,000 or so distinct CDR3 sequences, with 22% occurring once and the leading ten covering 0.095% to 0.12%. A remark on this clonotype: Its antigen is not known.

The clonotype originates from a human donor in good health. The specimen was naive CD4+ T cells from blood. The chain uses TRBV9 and TRBJ1-6, with D unclear. The CDR3 protein is CASSVAGGDSPLHF. The DNA for the CDR3 is TGTGCCAGCAGCGTAGCCGGTGGGGATTCACCCCTCCACTTT.